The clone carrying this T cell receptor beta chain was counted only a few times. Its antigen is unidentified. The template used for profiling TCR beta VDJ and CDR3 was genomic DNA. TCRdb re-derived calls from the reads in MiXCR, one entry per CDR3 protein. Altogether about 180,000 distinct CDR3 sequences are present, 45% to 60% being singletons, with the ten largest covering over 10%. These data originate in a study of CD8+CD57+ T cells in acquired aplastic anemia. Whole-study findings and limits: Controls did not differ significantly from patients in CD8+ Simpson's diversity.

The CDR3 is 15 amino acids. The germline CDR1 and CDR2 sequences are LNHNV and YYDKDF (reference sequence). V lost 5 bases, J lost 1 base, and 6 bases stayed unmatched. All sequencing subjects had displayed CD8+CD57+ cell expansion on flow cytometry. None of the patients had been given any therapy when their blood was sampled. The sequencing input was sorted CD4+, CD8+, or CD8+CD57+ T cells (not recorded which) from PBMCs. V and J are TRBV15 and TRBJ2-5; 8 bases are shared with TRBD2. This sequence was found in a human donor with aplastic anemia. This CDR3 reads CATSYLGLAQETQYF. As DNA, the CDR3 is TGTGCCACCAGCTATCTCGGACTAGCCCAAGAGACCCAGTACTTC.